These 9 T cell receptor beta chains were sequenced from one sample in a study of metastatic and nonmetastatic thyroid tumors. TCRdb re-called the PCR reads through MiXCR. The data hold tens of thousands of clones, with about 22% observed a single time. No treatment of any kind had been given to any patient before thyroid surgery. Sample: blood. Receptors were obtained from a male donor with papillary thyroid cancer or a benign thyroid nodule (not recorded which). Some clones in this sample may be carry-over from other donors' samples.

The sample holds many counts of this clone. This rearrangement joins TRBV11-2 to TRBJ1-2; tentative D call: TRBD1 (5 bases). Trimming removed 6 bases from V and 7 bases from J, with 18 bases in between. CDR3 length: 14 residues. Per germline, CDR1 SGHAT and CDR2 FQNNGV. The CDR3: CASRDVGGSIGYTF. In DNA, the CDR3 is TGTGCCAGCAGAGATGTCGGGGGTTCCATTGGCTACACCTTC.

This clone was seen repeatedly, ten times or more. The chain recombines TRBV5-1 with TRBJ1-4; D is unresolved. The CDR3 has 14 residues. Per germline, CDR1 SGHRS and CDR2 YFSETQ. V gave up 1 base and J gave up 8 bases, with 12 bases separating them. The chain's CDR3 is CASSLSGIGEKLFF. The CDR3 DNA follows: TGCGCCAGCAGCTTGTCCGGGATCGGAGAAAAACTGTTTTTT. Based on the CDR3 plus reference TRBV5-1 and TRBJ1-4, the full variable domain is KAGVTQTPRYLIKTRGQQVTLSCSPISGHRSVSWYQQTPGQGLQFLFEYFSETQRNKGNFPGRFSGRQFSNSRSEMNVSTLELGDSALYLCASSLSGIGEKLFFGSGTQLSVL.

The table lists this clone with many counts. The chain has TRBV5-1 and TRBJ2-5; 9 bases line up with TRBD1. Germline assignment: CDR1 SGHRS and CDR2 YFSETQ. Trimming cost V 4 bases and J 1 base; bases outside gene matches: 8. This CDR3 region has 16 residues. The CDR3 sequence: CASSPGQGRGQETQYF. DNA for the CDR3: TGCGCCAGCAGCCCTGGACAGGGGAGGGGCCAAGAGACCCAGTACTTC.

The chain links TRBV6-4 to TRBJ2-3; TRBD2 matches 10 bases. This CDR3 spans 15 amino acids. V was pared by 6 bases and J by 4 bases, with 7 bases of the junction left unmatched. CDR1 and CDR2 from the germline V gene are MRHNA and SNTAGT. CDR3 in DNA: TGTGCCAGCAGCCTTTCTAGCGGGAGTGCAGATACGCAGTATTTT. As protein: CASSLSSGSADTQYF.

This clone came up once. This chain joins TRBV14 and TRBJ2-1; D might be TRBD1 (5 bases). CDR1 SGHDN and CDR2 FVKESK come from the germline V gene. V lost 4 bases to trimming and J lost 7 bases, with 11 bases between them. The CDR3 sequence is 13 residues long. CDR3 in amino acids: CASSRGANNEQFF. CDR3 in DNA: TGTGCCAGCAGCCGTGGGGCGAATAATGAGCAGTTCTTC.

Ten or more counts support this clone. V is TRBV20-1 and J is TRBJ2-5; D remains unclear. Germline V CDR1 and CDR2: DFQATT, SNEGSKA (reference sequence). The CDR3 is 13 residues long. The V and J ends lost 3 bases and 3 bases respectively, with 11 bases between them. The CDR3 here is CSARRTVEETQYF. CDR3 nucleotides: TGCAGTGCTAGGAGGACGGTAGAAGAGACCCAGTACTTC.

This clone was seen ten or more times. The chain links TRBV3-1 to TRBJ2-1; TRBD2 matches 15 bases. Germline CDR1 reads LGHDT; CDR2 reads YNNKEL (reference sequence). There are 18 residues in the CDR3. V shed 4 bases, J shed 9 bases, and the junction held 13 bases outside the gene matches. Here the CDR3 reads CASSPPGLAGGPGGEQFF. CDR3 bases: TGTGCCAGCAGCCCACCTGGACTAGCGGGAGGGCCCGGGGGTGAGCAGTTCTTC.

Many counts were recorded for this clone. This CDR3 is CASSMVGTGNTGELFF. The CDR3 DNA is TGTGCCAGTAGTATGGTTGGGACAGGGAACACCGGGGAGCTGTTTTTT. The chain links TRBV19 to TRBJ2-2; 8 nucleotides align to TRBD1. CDR1 LNHDA and CDR2 SQIVND come from the germline V gene (reference sequence). The V segment lost 3 bases and the J segment 1 base; nucleotides outside the gene matches: 4. The CDR3 covers 16 residues.

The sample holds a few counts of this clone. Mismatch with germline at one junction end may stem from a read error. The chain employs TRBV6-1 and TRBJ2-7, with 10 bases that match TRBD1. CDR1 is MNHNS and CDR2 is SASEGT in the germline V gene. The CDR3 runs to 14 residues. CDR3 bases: TGTGCCATCAGTGACAGGGGGCGGGCACGCGAGCAGTACTTC. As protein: CAISDRGRAREQYF.